The clone carrying this TCR beta chain is a singleton in its sample. In the authors' methods: How many nucleated cells were present was estimated from reference gene primer amplification. Measured with immunoSEQ multiplex PCR; TCRdb has only the in-frame clones, and not every one. From that table come the V and J calls and clone size; the DNA was used to work out D and trimming. The repertoire holds some 150,000 clones, with approximately 86% as singletons. The CDR3 extends over 14 amino acids. From germline, CDR1 is MDHEN and CDR2 SYDVKM. With 4 bases clipped from V and 8 bases from J, the junction kept 6 bases outside the gene matches. The data originate from a study of blood T cell repertoires in COVID-19. Study at large: The study drew acute and convalescent COVID-19 samples from the United States, Italy and Spain. From T cells, B-cell-depleted T cells, or PBMCs came the material, which was cDNA or gDNA.

Sequencing used peripheral blood. This chain joins TRBV28 and TRBJ2-4, with 9 bases that match TRBD2. The TCR comes from a woman aged 60-75 years who had recovered from COVID-19. The DNA for the CDR3 is TGTGCCAGCAGTTCGGCGGGGGGGCCGGACATTCAGTACTTC. As protein: CASSSAGGPDIQYF.